This is a list of T cell receptor beta chains from one sample in a study of T-cell reconstitution after alpha-beta-depleted transplantation in children. TCRdb passed the PCR reads through MiXCR, listing each CDR3 protein once. Among about 340,000 distinct CDR3 sequences, around 15% were seen once, and the ten largest hold around 43%. Here the sequenced sample was PBMCs, mostly from graft donor cells, taken 360 days after TCRalphabeta/CD19-depleted stem cell transplant. The receptors were gathered from a male patient between 2 and 15 years old who had a stem cell transplant for acute lymphoblastic leukemia, so the T cells may come from the graft donor. Each CDR3 is given with its conserved first and last residue. D genes are given only for firm matches. The size of a clone is reported for some rows only, either as once, few or many, or as a class for expanded clones.

>TRBV6-5|TRBD2|TRBJ2-5|.
CASSYGSSGRYQETQYF
TGTGCCAGCAGTTACGGTAGTAGCGGGAGGTACCAAGAGACCCAGTACTTC
>TRBV4-2|.|TRBJ2-3|.
CASSDKRIGTDTQYF
TGTGCCAGCAGCGATAAGCGGATCGGCACAGATACGCAGTATTTT
>TRBV5-1|TRBD2|TRBJ2-3|many
CASGTSGTDTQYF
TGCGCCAGCGGGACTAGCGGCACAGATACGCAGTATTTT
>TRBV7-3|TRBD1|TRBJ2-1|few
CASSLIPLGQGARNEQFF
TGTGCCAGCAGCTTAATTCCACTAGGACAGGGGGCTCGAAATGAGCAGTTCTTC
>TRBV20-1|.|TRBJ1-5|few
CSAREGGSNQPQHF
TGCAGTGCTAGAGAAGGGGGGAGCAATCAGCCCCAGCATTTT
>TRBV10-3|.|TRBJ1-1|many
CAISGDTNTEAFF
TGTGCCATCAGTGGGGATACGAACACTGAAGCTTTCTTT
>TRBV15|.|TRBJ2-2|.
CATSRDGDTGELFF
TGTGCCACCAGCAGAGATGGGGACACCGGGGAGCTGTTTTTT
>TRBV28|TRBD2|TRBJ2-1|.
CASSPGTSGSEQFF
TGTGCCAGCAGTCCTGGGACTAGCGGGAGCGAGCAGTTCTTC
>TRBV7-9|.|TRBJ1-1|few
CASSLDAEYGEAFF
TGTGCCAGCAGCTTAGATGCCGAATATGGAGAAGCTTTCTTT
>TRBV7-3|.|TRBJ2-2|.
CASSLRSPLAVPGRTGELFF
TGTGCCAGCAGCTTAAGGTCCCCCTTAGCGGTCCCTGGGCGCACCGGGGAGCTGTTTTTT
>TRBV7-2|TRBD2|TRBJ2-7|few
CASSALTGGQYF
TGTGCCAGCAGCGCCTTAACGGGGGGGCAGTACTTC
>TRBV27|.|TRBJ1-4|many
CASSFGATNEKLFF
TGTGCCAGCAGTTTTGGTGCAACTAATGAAAAACTGTTTTTT
>TRBV6-1|TRBD1|TRBJ2-7|.
CATWTGVIYEQYF
TGTGCCACCTGGACAGGGGTTATCTACGAGCAGTACTTC
>TRBV5-1|TRBD1|TRBJ2-3|many
CASSLVGTGGDTQYF
TGCGCCAGCAGCTTGGTCGGAACAGGGGGAGATACGCAGTATTTT
>TRBV20-1|TRBD2|TRBJ2-1|few
CSARELAGVRNEQFF
TGCAGTGCTAGAGAGTTAGCGGGAGTAAGAAATGAGCAGTTCTTC
>TRBV12-3/TRBV12-4|.|TRBJ2-3|many
CASSLLAPDTQYF
TGTGCCAGCAGTTTACTAGCGCCAGATACGCAGTATTTT
>TRBV28|.|TRBJ2-3|few
CASSPQPDTQYF
TGTGCCAGCAGCCCTCAACCAGATACGCAGTATTTT
>TRBV6-5|TRBD1|TRBJ2-2|.
CASSLKGASLNTGELFF
TGTGCCAGCAGTTTGAAGGGGGCGTCACTAAACACCGGGGAGCTGTTTTTT
>TRBV7-9|.|TRBJ2-1|.
CASSLQSNEQFF
TGTGCCAGCAGCTTACAGAGCAATGAGCAGTTCTTC
>TRBV27|.|TRBJ2-1|few
CASSLYRVGEQFF
TGTGCCAGCAGTTTATACCGTGTCGGTGAGCAGTTCTTC
>TRBV7-3|.|TRBJ2-1|many
CASSLLASSYNEQFF
TGTGCCAGCAGCTTGTTGGCGAGCTCCTACAATGAGCAGTTCTTC
>TRBV7-7|.|TRBJ2-3|few
CASSPLFGYTDTQYF
TGTGCTAGCAGCCCCCTCTTCGGTTACACAGATACGCAGTATTTT
>TRBV5-6|.|TRBJ2-7|few
CASSTTGISYEQYF
TGTGCCAGCAGCACAACAGGGATCTCCTACGAGCAGTACTTC
>TRBV6-4|.|TRBJ2-1|few
CASSEKATGNEQFF
TGTGCCAGCAGTGAAAAGGCAACAGGCAATGAGCAGTTCTTC
>TRBV28|.|TRBJ2-3|few
CASSRRDRRIF
TGTGCCAGCAGTCGCCGGGACCGACGAATTTTT
>TRBV6-1|.|TRBJ2-5|few
CASRSPGVTETQYF
TGTGCCAGCAGGTCCCCCGGGGTTACAGAGACCCAGTACTTC
>TRBV20-1|.|TRBJ1-5|few
CSARHLSNQPQHF
TGCAGTGCTAGACACCTTAGCAATCAGCCCCAGCATTTT
>TRBV28|.|TRBJ1-3|few
CASTGAPSGNTIYF
TGTGCCAGCACGGGGGCCCCTTCTGGAAACACCATATATTTT
>TRBV12-3/TRBV12-4|.|TRBJ1-5|few
CASSSGARQPQHF
TGTGCCAGCAGTTCAGGGGCACGACAGCCCCAGCATTTT
>TRBV5-1|TRBD2|TRBJ2-3|.
CASSLQAGATTDTQYF
TGCGCCAGCAGCTTACAAGCGGGAGCCACCACAGATACGCAGTATTTT
>TRBV28|TRBD1|TRBJ2-5|.
CASSPLDREETQYF
TGTGCCAGCAGCCCCCTAGACAGGGAAGAGACCCAGTACTTC
>TRBV20-1|.|TRBJ2-3|.
CSARGGSLGADTQYF
TGCAGTGCTAGAGGGGGCAGTCTGGGGGCAGATACGCAGTATTTT
>TRBV24-1|TRBD1|TRBJ2-5|.
CATSDLILMRRGQGIRPETQYF
TGTGCCACCAGTGATTTAATTCTGATGCGCCGTGGACAGGGAATTCGTCCAGAGACCCAGTACTTC
>TRBV7-3|TRBD1|TRBJ2-3|.
CASSATGTTDTQYF
TGTGCCAGCAGCGCGACAGGGACGACAGATACGCAGTATTTT
>TRBV14|.|TRBJ1-2|.
CASSLDSYYGYTF
TGTGCCAGCAGCCTGGACAGCTACTATGGCTACACCTTC
>TRBV29-1|TRBD2|TRBJ2-1|few
CSVTSGRVHSYNEQFF
TGCAGCGTTACCAGCGGGAGGGTCCATTCTTACAATGAGCAGTTCTTC
>TRBV4-3|.|TRBJ1-2|few
CASSQDTGANYGYTF
TGCGCCAGCAGCCAAGATACGGGAGCTAACTATGGCTACACCTTC
>TRBV12-3/TRBV12-4|TRBD1|TRBJ1-5|.
CASSFSGGQPQHF
TGTGCCAGCAGTTTTTCAGGGGGTCAGCCCCAGCATTTT
>TRBV5-1|.|TRBJ2-7|.
CASSLRYSSGTLYEQYF
TGCGCCAGCAGCTTGCGCTATTCCTCAGGGACTTTGTACGAGCAGTACTTC
>TRBV12-3/TRBV12-4|.|TRBJ1-2|.
CASRGGSILGRRNYGYTF
TGTGCCAGTAGGGGTGGCAGCATTTTAGGGAGACGTAACTATGGCTACACCTTC
>TRBV2|.|TRBJ2-3|.
CASSGFATQYF
TGTGCCAGCAGTGGCTTCGCGACGCAGTATTTT
>TRBV29-1|.|TRBJ2-7|.
CSVGRGYRTYEQYF
TGCAGCGTTGGGCGAGGTTACCGTACCTACGAGCAGTACTTC
>TRBV25-1|.|TRBJ2-1|.
CASSYFGGSSYNEQFF
TGTGCCAGCAGTTACTTCGGCGGGTCCTCCTACAATGAGCAGTTCTTC
>TRBV12-3/TRBV12-4|TRBD1|TRBJ2-7|few
CASSPATGDEQYF
TGTGCCAGCAGTCCAGCCACAGGGGACGAGCAGTACTTC
>TRBV5-4|.|TRBJ2-1|.
CATRDFFYNEQFF
TGTGCCACCAGGGACTTCTTCTACAATGAGCAGTTCTTC
>TRBV5-1|.|TRBJ2-1|.
CATSPVPEYEEQFF
TGCGCCACCAGCCCAGTCCCGGAGTACGAGGAGCAGTTCTTC
>TRBV5-1|.|TRBJ2-1|.
CASSLGISEQFF
TGCGCCAGCAGCTTGGGGATTAGCGAGCAGTTCTTC
>TRBV29-1|TRBD1|TRBJ1-2|many
CSVTHRGGSYGYTF
TGCAGCGTTACCCACAGGGGGGGAAGCTATGGCTACACCTTC
>TRBV5-6|.|TRBJ2-5|.
CASSFPGATKKTQYF
TGTGCCAGCAGCTTTCCGGGGGCGACCAAAAAGACCCAGTACTTC
>TRBV4-2|.|TRBJ1-3|.
CASSQETVGNTIYF
TGTGCCAGCAGCCAAGAGACTGTGGGGAACACCATATATTTT
>TRBV7-9|TRBD1|TRBJ1-2|few
CASSSTGTGPLICF
TGTGCCAGCAGCTCGACCGGGACAGGGCCTTTAATATGCTTC
>TRBV28|.|TRBJ2-7|few
CASSPDISYEQYF
TGTGCCAGCAGTCCCGACATTTCCTACGAGCAGTACTTC
>TRBV11-1|.|TRBJ2-7|few
CASSLLDPYEQYF
TGTGCCAGCAGCCTTTTGGATCCCTACGAGCAGTACTTC
>TRBV29-1|.|TRBJ1-1|many
CSGSVRKVNTEAFF
TGCAGCGGTAGCGTAAGGAAAGTGAACACTGAAGCTTTCTTT
>TRBV5-1|TRBD2|TRBJ2-1|few
CASSLAREWYNEQFF
TGCGCCAGCAGCTTGGCGCGGGAGTGGTACAATGAGCAGTTCTTC
>TRBV20-1|.|TRBJ1-6|few
CSASPSTGRNSPLHF
TGCAGTGCTAGCCCCTCGACAGGAAGGAATTCACCCCTCCACTTT
>TRBV20-1|TRBD2|TRBJ2-7|many
CSTESGRAYEQYF
TGCAGTACCGAAAGCGGGAGGGCCTACGAGCAGTACTTC